This T cell receptor (beta chain) appears in the sequencing data of a study of response to subunit inactivated influenza vaccine. CDR1 is SGHRS, CDR2 YFSETQ, per germline. The CDR3 consists of 15 residues. Between the trimmed V and J ends, which lost 1 base and 0 bases, there was a span of 9 bases. TCRdb reprocessed the RT-PCR reads via MiXCR and lists one record per CDR3 protein. The profile shows about 480,000 distinct CDR3 sequences, roughly 13% of them singletons. The sequence was collected from a man between 45 and 60 years old who received an inactivated influenza vaccine. The source was PBMCs from blood, collected roughly 45 days after vaccination. The chain couples TRBV5-1 to TRBJ2-3; TRBD1 might be the D (5 bases). This CDR3 is CASSLKAGSTDTQYF. The CDR3 nucleotides read TGCGCCAGCAGCTTGAAGGCAGGGAGCACAGATACGCAGTATTTT.